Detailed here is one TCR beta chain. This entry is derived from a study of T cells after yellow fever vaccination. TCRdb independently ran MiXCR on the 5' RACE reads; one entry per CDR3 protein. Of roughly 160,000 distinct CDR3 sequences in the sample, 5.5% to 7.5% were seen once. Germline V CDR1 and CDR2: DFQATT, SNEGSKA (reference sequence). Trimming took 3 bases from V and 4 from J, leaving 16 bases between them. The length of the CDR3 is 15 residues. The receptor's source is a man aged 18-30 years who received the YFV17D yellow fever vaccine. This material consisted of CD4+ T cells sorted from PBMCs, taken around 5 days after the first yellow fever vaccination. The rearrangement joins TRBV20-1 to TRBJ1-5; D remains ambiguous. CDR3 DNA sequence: TGCAGTGCTAGGAAGGATGAGACACGGAATCAGCCCCAGCATTTT. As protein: CSARKDETRNQPQHF.